These 26 T cell receptor beta chains originate from one sample sequenced in a study of blood T cell repertoires in COVID-19. Measured with immunoSEQ multiplex PCR; TCRdb has only the in-frame clones, and not every one. There are around 160,000 clones in the sample; 75% to 90% occur only once, and around 6.1% lies in the top ten. Sequenced input: peripheral blood. The source is a man at least 80 years old with acute or convalescent COVID-19.

This rearrangement joins TRBV12-3 or TRBV12-4 to TRBJ2-3; D is unclear. The V end was cut by 7 bases, the J end by 0 bases, with 5 bases between. This CDR3 is 12 amino acids long. The CDR3 DNA reads TGTGCCAGCAAAGCCAGCACAGATACGCAGTATTTT. This gives the protein CASKASTDTQYF.

In its sample, this clone was seen once. This rearrangement joins TRBV6-5 to TRBJ1-3; D remains ambiguous. Germline lookup yields CDR1 MNHEY and CDR2 SVGAGI. CDR3 length: 14 amino acids. V lost 4 bases to trimming and J lost 4 bases, with 11 bases between them. The CDR3 nucleotides read TGTGCCAGCAGTTCCCCGGGAGTCGGAAACACCATATATTTT. It codes for CASSSPGVGNTIYF.

CDR3 residues: CASTPKRQGQSYEQYF. The CDR3 nucleotides read TGCGCCAGCACCCCGAAAAGACAGGGACAGTCGTACGAGCAGTACTTC. This sequence joins TRBV5-1 and TRBJ2-7; 7 bases are shared with TRBD1. This CDR3 has 16 residues. Germline lookup yields CDR1 SGHRS and CDR2 YFSETQ. J was trimmed by 4 bases and V by 6 bases; bases with no gene match: 16.

The chain carries TRBV4-2 and TRBJ2-7; 13 nucleotides line up with TRBD2. The closer fit of TRBJ2-1 to the DNA end suggests the J call may be wrong. The CDR3 extends over 18 amino acids. CDR1 LGHNA and CDR2 YNFKEQ come from the germline V gene. The CDR3 is CASSQEGLAGAVGNEQFF. The CDR3 coding sequence is TGTGCCAGCAGCCAGGAAGGACTAGCGGGAGCGGTGGGGAATGAGCAGTTCTTC.

CDR3 residues: CASSLGGSWSEQYF. Written as DNA, the CDR3 is TGTGCCAGCAGCCTTGGCGGGAGTTGGTCCGAGCAGTACTTC. The rearrangement uses TRBV11-2 and TRBJ2-7, with TRBD2 identical over 7 bases. The germline gives CDR1 SGHAT, CDR2 FQNNGV. The length of the CDR3 is 14 residues. With V trimmed by 5 bases and J by 6 bases, 10 bases remained unmatched. Full variable domain (outside the CDR3, taken from reference TRBV11-2 and TRBJ2-7): EAGVAQSPRYKIIEKRQSVAFWCNPISGHATLYWYQQILGQGPKLLIQFQNNGVVDDSQLPKDRFSAERLKGVDSTLKIQPAKLEDSAVYLCASSLGGSWSEQYFGPGTRLTVT.

The V and J genes are TRBV18 and TRBJ2-7, with 8 bases identical to TRBD1. Per germline, CDR1 KGHSH and CDR2 LQKENI. This CDR3 spans 13 amino acids. With 6 bases clipped from V and 3 bases from J, the junction kept 4 bases outside the gene matches. Here the CDR3 reads CASSGDRNYEQYF. In DNA, the CDR3 is TGTGCCAGCTCGGGGGACAGGAACTACGAGCAGTACTTC.

The chain combines TRBV2 with TRBJ2-7; 9 nucleotides match TRBD1. This CDR3 is 12 amino acids long. J gave up 6 bases and V 4 bases, and 1 base lay outside the gene matches. In germline, CDR1 is SNHLY, CDR2 FYNNEI. In DNA form, the CDR3 reads TGTGCCAGCAGTGGGACAGGGGCCGAGCAGTACTTC. Translated: CASSGTGAEQYF.

This chain connects TRBV6-1 to TRBJ2-1; 8 bases line up with TRBD1. This CDR3 contains 16 residues. V shed 0 bases and J 3 bases; nucleotides not matched to a gene: 4. Germline CDR1 and CDR2: MNHNS and SASEGT. The CDR3 DNA is TGTGCCAGCAGTGAAGCTGTGACAGGGGTCTACAATGAGCAGTTCTTC. Translating gives CASSEAVTGVYNEQFF.

J is TRBJ1-2 and V is TRBV11-2, with TRBD1 identical over 10 bases. Germline V lookup: CDR1 SGHAT, CDR2 FQNNGV. The CDR3 loop spans 16 amino acids. The J segment lost 3 bases and the V segment lost 0 bases, leaving 4 bases of the junction unmatched. CDR3 residues: CASSLEGQGEDYGYTF. DNA for the CDR3: TGTGCCAGCAGCTTAGAAGGACAGGGGGAAGACTATGGCTACACCTTC.

This chain uses TRBV7-8 with TRBJ2-7; D perhaps matches TRBD1 (5 bases). From germline, CDR1 is SGHVS and CDR2 FQNEAQ. The CDR3 has 12 amino acids. Between the trimmed V and J ends, which lost 6 bases and 2 bases, there was a span of 8 bases. For the CDR3, the DNA is TGTGCCAGCAGGGCAGGGCCCTACGAGCAGTACTTC. It yields the protein CASRAGPYEQYF. Combining the CDR3 with reference TRBV7-8 and TRBJ2-7 gives the whole variable domain GAGVSQSPRYKVAKRGQDVALRCDPISGHVSLFWYQQALGQGPEFLTYFQNEAQLDKSGLPSDRFFAERPEGSVSTLKIQRTQQEDSAVYLCASRAGPYEQYFGPGTRLTVT.

This clone was found once. J is TRBJ1-6 and V is TRBV6-5, with D tentatively TRBD1 (6 bases). CDR3 length: 15 amino acids. Per germline, CDR1 MNHEY and CDR2 SVGAGI. V lost 5 bases and J 7 bases, leaving 15 bases between the germline ends. CDR3 sequence reads: CASSPPGTYNSPLHF. The CDR3 nucleotides read TGTGCCAGCAGTCCACCCGGGACATACAATTCACCCCTCCACTTT.

The table lists this clone with a few counts. The chain is built from TRBV11-3 and TRBJ2-1; TRBD2 agrees at 10 bases. Germline trimming cut 1 base from V and 6 bases from J; bases unmatched to any gene: 3. The CDR3 is 15 residues long. Germline V gene lookup returns CDR1 SGHNT and CDR2 YENEEA. The CDR3 DNA reads TGTGCCAGCAGCTTAGTTCTAGCGGGAGTCAATGAGCAGTTCTTC. Translating it yields CASSLVLAGVNEQFF.

This clone was seen more than once but under ten times. V gene TRBV2 combines with J gene TRBJ1-4; D is ambiguous. V was clipped by 5 bases and J by 8 bases, with 6 bases between them. This CDR3 comprises 11 residues. CDR1 and CDR2 from the germline V gene are SNHLY and FYNNEI. The CDR3 protein is CASSTGEKLFF. The CDR3 nucleotides are TGTGCCAGCAGTACGGGGGAAAAACTGTTTTTT.

V and J are TRBV30 and TRBJ2-7; 11 positions agree with TRBD2. Trimming removed 2 bases from V and 7 bases from J; junction bases left unmatched: 10. Germline CDR1 and CDR2: GTSNPN and SVGIG (reference sequence). CDR3 size: 15 residues. CDR3 in DNA: TGTGCCTGGAGTCCTAAACTAGCGGGAGCGGGGGAGCAGTACTTC. Protein product: CAWSPKLAGAGEQYF.

The chain employs TRBV7-9 and TRBJ1-2; D may be TRBD1 (5 bases). Trimming stripped 5 bases from V and 4 bases from J, with 17 bases between. The CDR3 is 15 amino acids. Germline CDR1 SEHNR, CDR2 FQNEAQ (reference sequence). This CDR3 is CASSQGQQGGYGYTF. CDR3 nucleotides: TGTGCCAGCAGCCAAGGTCAGCAGGGCGGCTATGGCTACACCTTC.

This chain connects TRBV12-3 or TRBV12-4 to TRBJ1-1; D call uncertain. There are 13 residues in the CDR3. Trimming pared 4 bases from V and 5 bases from J, leaving 11 bases between. CDR3 loop: CASSSFGVTEAFF. The DNA for the CDR3 is TGTGCCAGCAGTTCATTCGGGGTTACTGAAGCTTTCTTT.

V gene TRBV9 combines with J gene TRBJ2-1; 8 bases match TRBD2. CDR3 length equals 16 residues. The V and J ends lost 0 bases and 2 bases, in that order; junction bases with no gene match: 4. Germline CDR1 and CDR2: SGDLS and YYNGEE. The CDR3 DNA follows: TGTGCCAGCAGCGTAGGAAATAGCGGGACCTACAATGAGCAGTTCTTC. It encodes CASSVGNSGTYNEQFF.

The V gene is TRBV28, the J gene TRBJ1-3; weak D call: TRBD1 (6 bases). Trimming removed 7 bases at V and 4 bases at J, with 11 bases between. The CDR3 runs to 13 residues. Germline V gene lookup returns CDR1 MDHEN and CDR2 SYDVKM. The DNA for the CDR3 is TGTGCCAGCAAAACAGGGACAGGAAACACCATATATTTT. This codes for CASKTGTGNTIYF.

This clone was picked up one time. The chain couples TRBV28 to TRBJ2-1, with D unclear. This CDR3 has 18 residues. Per the germline V gene, CDR1 is MDHEN and CDR2 is SYDVKM. Trimming took off 4 bases at V and 0 bases at J, with 19 bases between the two ends. The CDR3 sequence is CASSSQAPRSGSYNEQFF. The CDR3 DNA reads TGTGCCAGCAGTTCCCAGGCCCCCCGGTCAGGCTCCTACAATGAGCAGTTCTTC.

This clone has only a few counts. The chain employs TRBV19 and TRBJ1-5; TRBD1 matches 8 bases. Germline CDR1 and CDR2: LNHDA and SQIVND (reference sequence). After removal of 7 bases from V and 4 bases from J, the junction contained 9 bases not matched to a gene. This CDR3 comprises 15 residues. CDR3 nucleotides: TGTGCCAGTAAGTCGCAAACAGGGGGAAATCAGCCCCAGCATTTT. The encoded protein is CASKSQTGGNQPQHF.

This rearrangement joins TRBV27 to TRBJ2-5; TRBD2 matches 7 bases. The CDR3 is made up of 14 amino acids. Germline CDR1 MNHEY, CDR2 SMNVEV (reference sequence). V gave up 3 bases and J gave up 5 bases; unmatched junction bases: 6. The CDR3 sequence is CASSFAGVGETQYF. The CDR3 DNA sequence: TGTGCCAGCAGTTTCGCGGGAGTTGGGGAGACCCAGTACTTC.

The gene calls are TRBV5-1 and TRBJ2-3, with TRBD1 matching over 10 bases. The CDR3 runs to 17 residues. The germline CDR1 and CDR2 sequences are SGHRS and YFSETQ. V lost 3 bases, J lost 6 bases, and 13 bases stayed unmatched. The CDR3: CASSSGIGQGGWDTQYF. Written as DNA, the CDR3 is TGCGCCAGCAGCTCAGGAATTGGACAGGGGGGTTGGGATACGCAGTATTTT.

This sequence joins TRBV6-5 and TRBJ1-5, with a possible D match to TRBD1 (6 bases). CDR1 and CDR2 (germline): MNHEY, SVGAGI. There are 13 residues in the CDR3. Trimming took off 8 bases at V and 6 bases at J, with 14 bases between the two ends. For the CDR3, the DNA is TGTGCCAGCGCCAGGGGCGAGGCTCAGCCCCAGCATTTT. This encodes CASARGEAQPQHF.

This sequence joins TRBV7-2 and TRBJ1-2, with TRBD1 matching 9 bases. J lost 3 bases, V lost 10 bases, and 6 bases had no gene match. This CDR3 has 13 residues. Per the germline V gene, CDR1 is SGHTA and CDR2 is FQGNSA. The CDR3 protein is CATRTGADYGYTF. CDR3 sequence (DNA): TGTGCCACCCGGACAGGGGCTGACTATGGCTACACCTTC.

The chain combines TRBV3-1 (or the pseudogene TRBV3-2) with TRBJ2-2, with a possible D match to TRBD2 (5 bases). Germline CDR1 is LGHDT and CDR2 is YNNKEL (reference sequence). This CDR3 is built from 16 residues. The V end lost 1 base, the J end lost 6 bases, and 15 bases lay between the germline ends. DNA of the CDR3: TGTGCCAGCAGCCAAGGGGTGCGGGCTGGGGCCGGGGAGCTGTTTTTT. Protein: CASSQGVRAGAGELFF.

The chain links TRBV7-2 to TRBJ2-3, with TRBD2 matching over 9 bases. The CDR3 contains 16 residues. The J segment lost 5 bases and the V segment lost 1 base, leaving 7 bases of the junction unmatched. Germline values: CDR1 SGHTA, CDR2 FQGNSA. In DNA form, the CDR3 reads TGTGCCAGCAGCTTAGGAGGCGGGAGGGCTGTAGATACGCAGTATTTT. Translation: CASSLGGGRAVDTQYF. Based on the CDR3 plus reference TRBV7-2 and TRBJ2-3, the full variable domain is GAGVSQSPSNKVTEKGKDVELRCDPISGHTALYWYRQSLGQGLEFLIYFQGNSAPDKSGLPSDRFSAERTGGSVSTLTIQRTQQEDSAVYLCASSLGGGRAVDTQYFGPGTRLTVL.